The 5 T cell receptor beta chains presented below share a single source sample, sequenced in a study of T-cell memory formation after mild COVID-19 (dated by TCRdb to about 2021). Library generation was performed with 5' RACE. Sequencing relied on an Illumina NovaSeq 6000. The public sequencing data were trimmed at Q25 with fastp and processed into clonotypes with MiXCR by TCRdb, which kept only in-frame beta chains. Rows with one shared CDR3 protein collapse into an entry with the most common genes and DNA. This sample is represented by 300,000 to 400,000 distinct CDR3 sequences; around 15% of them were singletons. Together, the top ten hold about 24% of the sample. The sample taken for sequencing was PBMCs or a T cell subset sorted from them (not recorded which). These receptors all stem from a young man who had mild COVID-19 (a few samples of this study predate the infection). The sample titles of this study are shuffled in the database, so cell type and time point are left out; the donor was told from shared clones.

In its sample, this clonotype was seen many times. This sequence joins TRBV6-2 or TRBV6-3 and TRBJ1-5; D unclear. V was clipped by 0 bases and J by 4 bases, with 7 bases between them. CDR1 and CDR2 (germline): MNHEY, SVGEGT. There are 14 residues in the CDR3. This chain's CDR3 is CASSYSGSNQPQHF. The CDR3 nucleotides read TGTGCCAGCAGTTACTCTGGCAGTAATCAGCCCCAGCATTTT.

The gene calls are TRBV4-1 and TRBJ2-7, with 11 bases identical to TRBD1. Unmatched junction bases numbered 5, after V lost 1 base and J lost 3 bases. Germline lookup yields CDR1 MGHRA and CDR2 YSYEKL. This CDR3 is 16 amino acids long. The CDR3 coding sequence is TGCGCCAGCAGCCAAGCCAGGGGACAGGGGGGCTACGAGCAGTACTTC. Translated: CASSQARGQGGYEQYF.

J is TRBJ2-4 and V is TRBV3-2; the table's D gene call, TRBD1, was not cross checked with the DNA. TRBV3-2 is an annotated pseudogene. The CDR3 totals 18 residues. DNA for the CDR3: TGTGCCAGCAGCCACCGAGTCGTAGAGGGGGCGCGTCGGTACATTCAGTACTTC. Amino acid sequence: CASSHRVVEGARRYIQYF.

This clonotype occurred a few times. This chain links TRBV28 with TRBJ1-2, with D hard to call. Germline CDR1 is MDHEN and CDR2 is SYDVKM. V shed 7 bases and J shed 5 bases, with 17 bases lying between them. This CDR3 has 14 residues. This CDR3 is CASTLSGVTYGYTF. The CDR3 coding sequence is TGTGCCAGCACCCTAAGCGGGGTTACTTATGGCTACACCTTC.

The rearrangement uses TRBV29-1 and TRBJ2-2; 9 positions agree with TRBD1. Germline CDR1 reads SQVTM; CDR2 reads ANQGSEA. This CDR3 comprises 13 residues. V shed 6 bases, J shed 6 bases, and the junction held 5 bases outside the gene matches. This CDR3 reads CSVRTGVAGELFF. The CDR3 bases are TGCAGCGTGAGGACAGGGGTGGCCGGGGAGCTGTTTTTT.